This TCR beta chain came from a study of T cell responses to AZD1222 COVID-19 vaccine. Study details: Pooled samples include second doses given at about 4 or 12 weeks.

Profiled with immunoSEQ multiplex PCR; TCRdb holds only in-frame clones, not every one. The table has some 86,000 clones, about 84% seen once; the top ten hold roughly a fifth. The ends were cut back, 2 bases at V and 3 bases at J, with 7 bases in the middle. CDR3 size: 14 residues. Germline V gene data show CDR1 as SGHVS and CDR2 as FQNEAQ. Study-wide findings and caveats: Close to half of all spike-specific TCRs reportedly target regions of the variants that are unmutated.

With respect to this clone: The antigen remains undetermined.

The V call is TRBV7-8, the J call TRBJ1-4; no reliable D call. This receptor was obtained from an adult in good health. This specimen consisted of peripheral blood, obtained on day 0 of AZD1222 vaccination. Written as DNA, the CDR3 is TGTGCCAGCAGCTTATCGGCCCCTAATGAAAAACTGTTTTTT. The encoded protein is CASSLSAPNEKLFF.